This T cell receptor (beta chain) was recovered during a study of identical twins. MiXCR, run by TCRdb on the 5' RACE reads, gives a single entry per CDR3 protein. The sample includes 1.5 million or so distinct CDR3 sequences, around a third of them seen just once. Trimming took 5 bases from V and 5 from J, leaving 13 bases between them. The CDR3 is made up of 13 amino acids. The germline V gene encodes CDR1 SQVTM and CDR2 ANQGSEA. Study results and limitations: Zero-insertion analyses might be partly confounded by invariant T cells like MAIT and iNKT.

In this sample, this clonotype turned up many times. Its antigen is currently unknown. V and J are TRBV29-1 and TRBJ1-5; D remains unclear. The receptor was isolated from a newborn girl in good health. Sequenced: cord blood. The chain's CDR3 is CSVQDAGDQPQHF. The CDR3 region has the DNA TGCAGCGTTCAGGACGCCGGCGATCAGCCCCAGCATTTT.